Listed below are T cell receptor beta chains from one sample, sequenced in a study of blood T cell repertoires in COVID-19. Profiled with immunoSEQ multiplex PCR; TCRdb holds only in-frame clones, not every one. The data hold about 130,000 clones, with around four fifths observed a single time. Sequencing was done on a sample of peripheral blood. The receptor set was obtained from a man aged 40-49 years with active or convalescent COVID-19. The CDR3 runs from the conserved cysteine through the conserved F or W. Each record gives: V gene, D gene, clone size, J gene, CDR3 DNA, CDR3 protein. D genes are given only for firm matches. Rows give clone size only sometimes, using once, few, many, or a class for an expanded clone.

v_call: TRBV30; d_call: -; clone_size: -; j_call: TRBJ2-5; cdr3_nt: TGTGCCTGGGGGGCGGGGTCGGGTACCCAGTACTTC; cdr3_aa: CAWGAGSGTQYF
v_call: TRBV18; d_call: -; clone_size: -; j_call: TRBJ2-7; cdr3_nt: TGTGCCAGCTCACCACAGGGGTTCAACGAGCAGTACTTC; cdr3_aa: CASSPQGFNEQYF
v_call: TRBV5-1; d_call: -; clone_size: -; j_call: TRBJ2-1; cdr3_nt: TGCGCCAGCAGCTTTGGGGGAAGACAGGGAGGCAATGAGCAGTTCTTC; cdr3_aa: CASSFGGRQGGNEQFF
v_call: TRBV7-3; d_call: TRBD1; clone_size: -; j_call: TRBJ2-1; cdr3_nt: TGTGCCAGCAGCTCACAGGGGGGACTCTACAATGAGCAGTTCTTC; cdr3_aa: CASSSQGGLYNEQFF
v_call: TRBV6-2/TRBV6-3; d_call: TRBD1; clone_size: many; j_call: TRBJ2-2; cdr3_nt: TGTGCCAGCAGTCCGACAGGGGGTATCACCGGGGAGCTGTTTTTT; cdr3_aa: CASSPTGGITGELFF
v_call: TRBV5-4; d_call: -; clone_size: few; j_call: TRBJ2-1; cdr3_nt: TGTGCCAGCAGCCTGGATGGGACCGGGGGGCATGAGCAGTTCTTC; cdr3_aa: CASSLDGTGGHEQFF
v_call: TRBV11-2; d_call: TRBD1; clone_size: -; j_call: TRBJ1-1; cdr3_nt: TGTGCCAGCAGGACAGGGACAATGAACACTGAAGCTTTCTTT; cdr3_aa: CASRTGTMNTEAFF
v_call: TRBV6-5; d_call: -; clone_size: -; j_call: TRBJ1-3; cdr3_nt: TGTGCCAGCAGTTACGATTTGGGGGGGAGAAACACCATATATTTT; cdr3_aa: CASSYDLGGRNTIYF
v_call: TRBV7-9; d_call: -; clone_size: once; j_call: TRBJ2-3; cdr3_nt: TGTGCCAGCAGCCGGGGCGGGGGCGAGGATACGCAGTATTTT; cdr3_aa: CASSRGGGEDTQYF
v_call: TRBV6-2/TRBV6-3; d_call: -; clone_size: -; j_call: TRBJ1-3; cdr3_nt: TGTGCCAGCAGCTTACAGGGCCCGTCTGGAAACACCATATATTTT; cdr3_aa: CASSLQGPSGNTIYF
v_call: TRBV30; d_call: TRBD1; clone_size: -; j_call: TRBJ1-4; cdr3_nt: TGTGCCTGGAGTCCAGGACAGGGGGCAGGGGAAAAACTGTTTTTT; cdr3_aa: CAWSPGQGAGEKLFF
v_call: TRBV4-3; d_call: TRBD2; clone_size: -; j_call: TRBJ2-2; cdr3_nt: TGCGCCAGCAGCCAAGTGGGGGGGACCGGGGAGCTGTTTTTT; cdr3_aa: CASSQVGGTGELFF
v_call: TRBV5-1; d_call: TRBD1; clone_size: once; j_call: TRBJ1-4; cdr3_nt: TGCGCCAGCAGCTTCCAGGGGGCGCGAGATGAAAAACTGTTTTTT; cdr3_aa: CASSFQGARDEKLFF
v_call: TRBV10-2; d_call: TRBD2; clone_size: -; j_call: TRBJ2-1; cdr3_nt: TGCGCCAACGTGGGGACTAGCGGGCGGATATACAATGAGCAGTTCTTC; cdr3_aa: CANVGTSGRIYNEQFF
v_call: TRBV7-2; d_call: -; clone_size: -; j_call: TRBJ2-5; cdr3_nt: TGTGCCAGCAGCTCACTACCTGGGGAGACCCAGTACTTC; cdr3_aa: CASSSLPGETQYF
v_call: TRBV2; d_call: -; clone_size: -; j_call: TRBJ1-1; cdr3_nt: TGTGCCAGCAGAGGAAGACAGGAGATGAACACTGAAGCTTTCTTT; cdr3_aa: CASRGRQEMNTEAFF
v_call: TRBV5-5; d_call: -; clone_size: -; j_call: TRBJ2-1; cdr3_nt: TGTGCCAGCAGCTCCCAGCCCCGGGACACGACCTACAATGAGCAGTTCTTC; cdr3_aa: CASSSQPRDTTYNEQFF
v_call: TRBV4-1; d_call: TRBD1; clone_size: -; j_call: TRBJ1-1; cdr3_nt: TGCGCCAGCAGCCAAGGAACGGAACGAGGGGGCCGAATGAACACTGAAGCTTTCTTT; cdr3_aa: CASSQGTERGGRMNTEAFF
v_call: TRBV7-6; d_call: -; clone_size: -; j_call: TRBJ2-1; cdr3_nt: TGTGCCAGCAGCTTAGGGAGGGGAGGGGGCTCCTACAATGAGCAGTTCTTC; cdr3_aa: CASSLGRGGGSYNEQFF
v_call: TRBV24-1; d_call: -; clone_size: -; j_call: TRBJ2-2; cdr3_nt: TGTGCCACCAGTCGCGGAAACACCGGGGAGCTGTTTTTT; cdr3_aa: CATSRGNTGELFF
v_call: TRBV5-6; d_call: TRBD1; clone_size: -; j_call: TRBJ1-1; cdr3_nt: TGTGCCAGCAGCCCTCGGGCGACAGGGGACACTGAAGCTTTCTTT; cdr3_aa: CASSPRATGDTEAFF
v_call: TRBV7-2; d_call: -; clone_size: -; j_call: TRBJ1-6; cdr3_nt: TGTGCCAGCAGCTTAGGATCCAGGGGAAATTCACCCCTCCACTTT; cdr3_aa: CASSLGSRGNSPLHF
v_call: TRBV6-4; d_call: TRBD1; clone_size: -; j_call: TRBJ2-3; cdr3_nt: TGTGCCAGCAGGCTGGCAATACAGGGGGCGTGCACAGATACGCAGTATTTT; cdr3_aa: CASRLAIQGACTDTQYF
v_call: TRBV12-3/TRBV12-4; d_call: -; clone_size: -; j_call: TRBJ1-1; cdr3_nt: TGTGCCAGCAGCGAACAGGGTCCTGAAGCTTTCTTT; cdr3_aa: CASSEQGPEAFF
v_call: TRBV9; d_call: -; clone_size: -; j_call: TRBJ1-1; cdr3_nt: TGTGCCAGCAGCGTAGATACGGGGAACACTGAAGCTTTCTTT; cdr3_aa: CASSVDTGNTEAFF
v_call: TRBV7-3; d_call: -; clone_size: -; j_call: TRBJ2-2; cdr3_nt: TGTGCCAGCAGCTCAGGGTTCACCGGGGAGCTGTTTTTT; cdr3_aa: CASSSGFTGELFF
v_call: TRBV5-1; d_call: TRBD1; clone_size: -; j_call: TRBJ2-1; cdr3_nt: TGCGCCAGCAGTCCGGACAGGGGAAGCTACAATGAGCAGTTCTTC; cdr3_aa: CASSPDRGSYNEQFF
v_call: TRBV18; d_call: -; clone_size: -; j_call: TRBJ1-3; cdr3_nt: TGTGCCAGCTCACCACCGGAGGGGCTCCCCTCTGGAAACACCATATATTTT; cdr3_aa: CASSPPEGLPSGNTIYF
v_call: TRBV6-1; d_call: -; clone_size: -; j_call: TRBJ2-7; cdr3_nt: TGTGCCAGCAGTGAAAACAGGCAGAGCTCCTACGAGCAGTACTTC; cdr3_aa: CASSENRQSSYEQYF
v_call: TRBV19; d_call: TRBD1; clone_size: -; j_call: TRBJ2-5; cdr3_nt: TGTGCCAGAACCGGGACAGGGGGCCCATTTGACCAAGAGACCCAGTACTTC; cdr3_aa: CARTGTGGPFDQETQYF
v_call: TRBV7-3; d_call: -; clone_size: -; j_call: TRBJ1-1; cdr3_nt: TGTGCCAGCAGCCAACAAAAGAACACTGAAGCTTTCTTT; cdr3_aa: CASSQQKNTEAFF
v_call: TRBV6-2/TRBV6-3; d_call: TRBD2; clone_size: -; j_call: TRBJ2-3; cdr3_nt: TGTGCCAGCAGTTACGCACTAGCGGGGGGGCTGACTAGCACAGATACGCAGTATTTT; cdr3_aa: CASSYALAGGLTSTDTQYF
v_call: TRBV5-1; d_call: TRBD1; clone_size: -; j_call: TRBJ1-6; cdr3_nt: TGCGCCAGCAGCTTGGGGGGGGACAGTAATTCACCCCTCCACTTT; cdr3_aa: CASSLGGDSNSPLHF
v_call: TRBV10-3; d_call: TRBD1; clone_size: -; j_call: TRBJ2-1; cdr3_nt: TGTGCCATCAGTGAACGACAGGGCGGCGATGAGCAGTTCTTC; cdr3_aa: CAISERQGGDEQFF
v_call: TRBV25-1; d_call: -; clone_size: -; j_call: TRBJ1-4; cdr3_nt: TGTGCCAGCAGTGTGTCGGGGGAAGGAAAACTGTTTTTT; cdr3_aa: CASSVSGEGKLFF
v_call: TRBV10-3; d_call: -; clone_size: many; j_call: TRBJ1-3; cdr3_nt: TGTGCCATCAGGGGACGGGAGCCAGGAAACACCATATATTTT; cdr3_aa: CAIRGREPGNTIYF
v_call: TRBV19; d_call: TRBD1; clone_size: -; j_call: TRBJ1-4; cdr3_nt: TGTGCCAGTAGCCCGTCTGGGGGACAGGGTAGGGAAAAACTGTTTTTT; cdr3_aa: CASSPSGGQGREKLFF
v_call: TRBV6-5; d_call: -; clone_size: -; j_call: TRBJ1-2; cdr3_nt: TGTGCCAGCATCAAGGCGGGGGGGGACTATGGCTACACCTTC; cdr3_aa: CASIKAGGDYGYTF
v_call: TRBV3-1/TRBV3-2; d_call: -; clone_size: -; j_call: TRBJ2-1; cdr3_nt: TGTGCCAGCAGCCAATTTCGGCTAGGAGACAATGAGCAGTTCTTC; cdr3_aa: CASSQFRLGDNEQFF
v_call: TRBV30; d_call: TRBD2; clone_size: once; j_call: TRBJ2-5; cdr3_nt: TGTGCCTGGGATTTAGGGCTAGCGGGGGAGACCCAGTACTTC; cdr3_aa: CAWDLGLAGETQYF
v_call: TRBV6-5; d_call: -; clone_size: -; j_call: TRBJ2-5; cdr3_nt: TGTGCCAGCAGTTCCCCCCCTGGACAACAAGAGACCCAGTACTTC; cdr3_aa: CASSSPPGQQETQYF
v_call: TRBV7-2; d_call: TRBD2; clone_size: -; j_call: TRBJ2-1; cdr3_nt: TGTGCCAGCAGCTTCCGCCGGGGGGGCACCGGCAATGAGCAGTTCTTC; cdr3_aa: CASSFRRGGTGNEQFF
v_call: TRBV7-7; d_call: -; clone_size: few; j_call: TRBJ2-2; cdr3_nt: TGTGCTAGCAGCGCAGCGGAGGTTGTCACCGGGGAGCTGTTTTTT; cdr3_aa: CASSAAEVVTGELFF
v_call: TRBV6-5; d_call: -; clone_size: -; j_call: TRBJ1-5; cdr3_nt: TGTGCCAGCAGCCCGGGACATAGCAATCAGCCCCAGCATTTT; cdr3_aa: CASSPGHSNQPQHF
v_call: TRBV10-3; d_call: -; clone_size: -; j_call: TRBJ2-2; cdr3_nt: TGTGCCATCAGTGGTCCGGGGGAACATGCCGGGGAGCTGTTTTTT; cdr3_aa: CAISGPGEHAGELFF
v_call: TRBV11-2; d_call: -; clone_size: -; j_call: TRBJ1-1; cdr3_nt: TGTGCCAGCAGCTTATTTTGGGGGGTGAACACTGAAGCTTTCTTT; cdr3_aa: CASSLFWGVNTEAFF
v_call: TRBV5-1; d_call: -; clone_size: few; j_call: TRBJ1-3; cdr3_nt: TGCGCCAGCAGCTCCTCGGGAGTCTCTGGAAACACCATATATTTT; cdr3_aa: CASSSSGVSGNTIYF
v_call: TRBV6-1; d_call: -; clone_size: -; j_call: TRBJ1-5; cdr3_nt: TGTGCCAGCAGTGAAGCGCGGCCTAATCAGCCCCAGCATTTT; cdr3_aa: CASSEARPNQPQHF
v_call: TRBV12-3/TRBV12-4; d_call: -; clone_size: -; j_call: TRBJ2-2; cdr3_nt: TGTGCCAGCAGTTTAGGGCGGTCCGGGGAGCTGTTTTTT; cdr3_aa: CASSLGRSGELFF
v_call: TRBV6-5; d_call: TRBD1; clone_size: -; j_call: TRBJ1-2; cdr3_nt: TGTGCCAGCAGTTACCGTAAACAGGGGTTTGGTGGCTACACCTTC; cdr3_aa: CASSYRKQGFGGYTF
v_call: TRBV3-1/TRBV3-2; d_call: -; clone_size: once; j_call: TRBJ1-2; cdr3_nt: TGTGCCAGCAGCCAATCCGACTATGGCTACACCTTC; cdr3_aa: CASSQSDYGYTF
v_call: TRBV7-9; d_call: TRBD1; clone_size: -; j_call: TRBJ1-6; cdr3_nt: TGTGCCAGCAGCTGGGGGACAGGGGGAAATTCACCCCTCCACTTT; cdr3_aa: CASSWGTGGNSPLHF